These T cell receptor beta chains were read from a single sample in a study of blood T cell repertoires in COVID-19. Clones were read by immunoSEQ multiplex PCR, and TCRdb kept only the in-frame ones, dropping some. The sample holds about 260,000 clones, about 85% seen once. Sample: peripheral blood. The source is a human donor in a cohort sampled during active COVID-19. Both conserved end residues are part of each CDR3. A D gene is named only where the DNA matches it firmly. Expanded clones get a size class; other rows say once, few or many, or leave the size out.

TRBJ1-2,-,TRBD1,TRBV7-2,TGTGCCAGCAGCTTAGACGGCATTACAGGGGTTACCTTC,CASSLDGITGVTF
TRBJ2-7,-,TRBD2,TRBV2,TGTGCCAGCAGGGACCCCTTTAGGGACTACAGCTCCTACGAGCAGTACTTC,CASRDPFRDYSSYEQYF
TRBJ2-1,-,TRBD1,TRBV19,TGTGCCAGTCTGGGACAGGGGGCCTACAATGAGCAGTTCTTC,CASLGQGAYNEQFF
TRBJ1-2,-,-,TRBV11-2,TGTGCCAGCAGCCTCTTAGTTTCCGGTGCACAGGGATATGGCTACACCTTC,CASSLLVSGAQGYGYTF
TRBJ2-2,-,-,TRBV6-1,TGTGCCAGCAGTGAGGAGGGCACGGGTTATGGGGAGCTGTTTTTT,CASSEEGTGYGELFF
TRBJ2-5,-,-,TRBV12-3/TRBV12-4,TGTGCCAGCACCGGGGGTAGGGCCCAGTACTTC,CASTGGRAQYF
TRBJ2-7,few,TRBD2,TRBV4-1,TGCGCCAGCAGCCAACTCCTAGCGGGACCCTACGAGCAGTACTTC,CASSQLLAGPYEQYF
TRBJ2-2,-,-,TRBV14,TGTGCCAGCAGCCAAGTCCGGTCGAACACCGGGGAGCTGTTTTTT,CASSQVRSNTGELFF
TRBJ1-4,-,TRBD1,TRBV4-1,TGCGCCAGCAGCCTCACTCTTAACCCGGGACAGGGGAGTGAAAAACTGTTTTTT,CASSLTLNPGQGSEKLFF
TRBJ2-1,-,TRBD2,TRBV24-1,TGTGCCACCAGTGATTCGGGACTAGCGGGAGTGGCTGAGCAGTTCTTC,CATSDSGLAGVAEQFF
TRBJ2-3,-,TRBD2,TRBV7-3,TGTGCCAGCAGCTTAATTAGCGGGAAAGCAGATACGCAGTATTTT,CASSLISGKADTQYF
TRBJ2-5,-,TRBD2,TRBV27,TGTGCCAGCAGTTTCGCGGGAGGGCCGGGGGAGACCCAGTACTTC,CASSFAGGPGETQYF
TRBJ2-3,-,-,TRBV5-1,TGCGCCAGCAGCTTGCCTCTTAGCACAGATACGCAGTATTTT,CASSLPLSTDTQYF
TRBJ1-1,once,-,TRBV5-4,TGTGCCAGCAGCTTGGTAAACAAGAACACTGAAGCTTTCTTT,CASSLVNKNTEAFF
TRBJ1-6,-,-,TRBV12-3/TRBV12-4,TGTGCCAGCAGAGGACAAGGGAAGTCACCCCTCCACTTT,CASRGQGKSPLHF
TRBJ2-3,-,-,TRBV4-3,TGCGCCAGCAGCCAAATGCCGGAGACAGATACGCAGTATTTT,CASSQMPETDTQYF
TRBJ2-3,-,-,TRBV5-1,TGCGCCAGCAGCTCTTCCACAGATACGCAGTATTTT,CASSSSTDTQYF
TRBJ2-1,-,-,TRBV24-1,TGTGCCACCAGCGGGAATGTATATGAGCAGTTCTTC,CATSGNVYEQFF
TRBJ2-4,-,TRBD2,TRBV13,TGTGCCAGCAGCTTAGGTGCGGGAGGGCTTCTAGCCAAAAACATTCAGTACTTC,CASSLGAGGLLAKNIQYF
TRBJ2-1,-,TRBD2,TRBV27,TGTGCCAGCAGTTTCTTTGGACTAGCGGCTTACAATGAGCAGTTCTTC,CASSFFGLAAYNEQFF
TRBJ2-3,few,-,TRBV19,TGTGCCAGTAGCCGTGCGAGCCTAGATACGCAGTATTTT,CASSRASLDTQYF
TRBJ1-5,-,-,TRBV6-1,TGTGCCAGCAGTGAATGGCAGGTCAGTAGCAATCAGCCCCAGCATTTT,CASSEWQVSSNQPQHF
TRBJ2-1,-,TRBD2,TRBV7-6,TGTGCCAGCAGCCAGTTGACTAGCGGGAGTCGCGAGCAGTTCTTC,CASSQLTSGSREQFF
TRBJ2-2,-,-,TRBV2,TGTGCCAGCAGTTTTATTGTGACCGGGGAGCTGTTTTTT,CASSFIVTGELFF
TRBJ1-4,-,-,TRBV2,TGTGCCAGCAGTCTGCGGTCCCAGAGTGAAAAACTGTTTTTT,CASSLRSQSEKLFF
TRBJ2-7,-,-,TRBV5-4,TGTGCCAGCAGCTCACCAGGGGTCGGCGAGCAGTACTTC,CASSSPGVGEQYF
TRBJ1-6,-,-,TRBV27,TGTGCCAGCAGTGCCCGGAGGCGAAACGGATCACCCCTCCACTTT,CASSARRRNGSPLHF
TRBJ2-7,-,TRBD1,TRBV2,TGTGCCAGCAAAGTAGGGGGCAACGAGCAGTACTTC,CASKVGGNEQYF
TRBJ2-2,-,-,TRBV6-5,TGTGCCAGCAGTTACTTCCTGCGCCCGACCGGGGAGCTGTTTTTT,CASSYFLRPTGELFF
TRBJ2-3,-,TRBD2,TRBV5-6,TGTGCCAGCAGCTTTTGGACTAGCGGGATGACAGATACGCAGTATTTT,CASSFWTSGMTDTQYF
TRBJ1-3,-,-,TRBV9,TGTGCCAGCAGCGTAGAAGGGAGCTCTGGAAACACCATATATTTT,CASSVEGSSGNTIYF
TRBJ2-3,-,TRBD2,TRBV10-3,TGTGCCATCAGTGAAGGAGCGGGGCCCACAGATACGCAGTATTTT,CAISEGAGPTDTQYF
TRBJ1-1,many,-,TRBV7-9,TGTGCCAGCAGCCCTCAAGCCAGGGTAAAAAACACTGAAGCTTTCTTT,CASSPQARVKNTEAFF
TRBJ1-2,-,-,TRBV5-8,TGTGCCAGCAGCTTGGGGGAATTGAGGGCGTATGGCTACACCTTC,CASSLGELRAYGYTF
TRBJ2-5,-,-,TRBV7-6,TGTGCCAGCAGCCCAAACTACCCCTCCGGGGAGACCCAGTACTTC,CASSPNYPSGETQYF
TRBJ2-1,few,TRBD1,TRBV29-1,TGCAGCGGGGGGACAGGAGTTTACAATGAGCAGTTCTTC,CSGGTGVYNEQFF
TRBJ2-2,-,TRBD2,TRBV6-2/TRBV6-3,TGTGCCAGCAGTTACATTCGGCGGGAGGCCCCCGGGGAGCTGTTTTTT,CASSYIRREAPGELFF
TRBJ1-4,-,-,TRBV7-9,TGTGCCAGCAGCCTTGGACAGAATAATGAAAAACTGTTTTTT,CASSLGQNNEKLFF
TRBJ2-7,-,TRBD2,TRBV11-2,TGTGCCAGCAGCTTAGGACTAGCGGAGACGGGTGAGCAGTACTTC,CASSLGLAETGEQYF
TRBJ2-5,few,-,TRBV27,TGTGCCACCAGACAGTTTTGGGGGAGGTCGGAGACCCAGTACTTC,CATRQFWGRSETQYF
TRBJ1-5,-,-,TRBV7-2,TGTGCCAGCAGCGTAGGGGCGGGGCAGCCCCAGCATTTT,CASSVGAGQPQHF
TRBJ2-7,-,-,TRBV6-2/TRBV6-3,TGTGCCAGCAGCCCCGGACATCTCCCCTACGAGCAGTACTTC,CASSPGHLPYEQYF
TRBJ2-4,few,-,TRBV4-1,TGCGCCAGCAGCCAAGTGGCGGGAAGGGAAATTTACATTCAGTACTTC,CASSQVAGREIYIQYF
TRBJ1-2,once,TRBD1,TRBV3-1/TRBV3-2,TGTGCCAGCAGCCAAGTTGGACAGGGACATGGCTACACCTTC,CASSQVGQGHGYTF
TRBJ2-7,-,TRBD1,TRBV7-9,TGTGCCAGCAGCTTCGGGACAGGGACTTACGAGCAGTACTTC,CASSFGTGTYEQYF
TRBJ2-1,-,-,TRBV7-9,TGTGCCAGCAGCTCGGGTTTCAGCTCCTACAATGAGCAGTTCTTC,CASSSGFSSYNEQFF
TRBJ2-1,-,-,TRBV7-2,TGTGCCAGCAGGTCGGTTGGGGGGATCGATGAGCAGTTCTTC,CASRSVGGIDEQFF
TRBJ2-1,-,TRBD1,TRBV4-2,TGTGCCAGCAGCGGACACGGGACAGGGGGCTTAGATGAGCAGTTCTTC,CASSGHGTGGLDEQFF
TRBJ2-2,-,TRBD2,TRBV5-1,TGCGCCAGCAGAACCACCCCGTCTACCGGGAGGTACACCGGGGAGCTGTTTTTT,CASRTTPSTGRYTGELFF